The T cell receptor (beta chain) described here comes from a study of T cells in narcolepsy. Study conclusions and caveats: Reportedly, autoreactive clonotypes were serially detected in patients' blood but not controls'.

As to this clone: Its antigen remains unidentified.

Sequencing was performed with immunoSEQ multiplex PCR; in TCRdb, only in-frame clones are kept and a portion is missing. The sample has around 31,000 clones, roughly 73% seen once. Germline V gene data show CDR1 as SGHNT and CDR2 as YYREEE (reference sequence). The CDR3 has 18 amino acids. V was cut by 4 bases and J by 2 bases, with 24 bases left in between. Sequencing used CD45RA- memory CD4+ T cells from PBMCs. The chain employs TRBV5-4 and TRBJ1-2; D remains unclear. The receptor's source is a human donor with narcolepsy. Written as DNA, the CDR3 is TGTGCCAGCAGCCCCCTGGGAGGGTCCCGCGTTCCCAACTATGGCTACACCTTC. It is translated as CASSPLGGSRVPNYGYTF.